This T cell receptor beta chain was obtained from a study of human T cells and chemical hapten exposure. Study-wide background: Patch testing placed 0.01% DPC on the upper back, with readings at 6 days.

The study used a library that attached unique molecular identifiers to individual cDNA molecules. TCRdb reanalysed the RACE reads using MiXCR and keeps one entry per CDR3 protein. Of roughly 110,000 distinct CDR3 sequences detected, 12% appear once; the ten largest clones hold roughly 1.6%. Time point noted: pre-sensitization, week 0. The treatment here: therapeutic diphenylcyclopropenone sensitization with weekly scalp DPC. Overall study findings and caveats: Patch test score tracked positively with PT1 expanded TCR counts.

The V segment lost 1 base and the J segment 2 bases; nucleotides outside the gene matches: 5. This CDR3 region has 14 residues. The V gene's germline CDR1 is DFQATT and CDR2 SNEGSKA (reference sequence). As for this clonotype: The antigen remains unidentified.

Sequencing was performed on whole blood, taken in connection with sensitization to the hapten diphenylcyclopropenone (DPC). This TCR came from a woman aged 50 to 60 with alopecia areata. Some clones in this sample may be carry-over from other donors' samples. The V and J genes are TRBV20-1 and TRBJ2-7; 7 positions match TRBD1. The CDR3 DNA sequence: TGCAGTGCTAGAGGCCTTACAGGGGCCTACGAGCAGTACTTC. It translates to CSARGLTGAYEQYF.